These 3 T cell receptor beta chains share one sample of origin, sequenced in a study of T cells in localized non-small cell lung cancer. Assay used: immunoSEQ multiplex PCR; TCRdb lists only in-frame clones, some missing. The sample has more than 25,000 clones, about 88% seen once; the top ten hold roughly 13%. The sequencing used peripheral blood, collected before any cancer treatment. These receptors originate from a female donor over 55 with stage III squamous cell lung carcinoma.

This rearrangement joins TRBV9 to TRBJ2-3; 7 bases align to TRBD2. The CDR3 loop spans 18 amino acids. The germline gives CDR1 SGDLS, CDR2 YYNGEE. J lost 0 bases, V lost 0 bases, and 10 bases had no gene match. Here the CDR3 reads CASSVGLGLAASTDTQYF. CDR3 bases: TGTGCCAGCAGCGTAGGGTTGGGGCTAGCGGCTAGCACAGATACGCAGTATTTT.

The chain uses TRBV28 and TRBJ1-5; D ambiguous. The ends were cut back, 6 bases at V and 7 bases at J, with 10 bases in the middle. The CDR3 covers 12 residues. CDR1 MDHEN and CDR2 SYDVKM come from the germline V gene. The CDR3 spells CASSLTGQPQHF. CDR3 DNA sequence: TGTGCCAGCAGCCTCACTGGGCAGCCCCAGCATTTT.

V gene TRBV6-1 combines with J gene TRBJ1-5; D gene uncertain. The germline CDR1 and CDR2 sequences are MNHNS and SASEGT. Trimming pared 7 bases from V and 3 bases from J, leaving 10 bases between. The CDR3 loop spans 13 amino acids. CDR3 nucleotides: TGTGCCAGCACTAGCAGTATCAATCAGCCCCAGCATTTT. It specifies CASTSSINQPQHF.